This T cell receptor (beta chain) was captured by sequencing in a study of cytomegalovirus exposure and HLA in healthy donors. Overall study results and limits: A prior analysis recorded that most TCR beta V segments were productive about 87% or about 30% of the time. Trimming of TCR beta V- and J-genes showed a link, identified in a later analysis, to a missense DCLRE1C variant. It was assumed in the presence/absence analyses that sequencing depth was roughly uniform across donors. A later examination showed that TCR association rates differed by HLA locus, with DRB1 most and HLA-C fewest.

Trimming at V came to 6 bases and at J to 7 bases, leaving 5 bases not matched to a gene. Germline lookup yields CDR1 SGHVS and CDR2 FQNEAQ. This CDR3 has 12 amino acids. Turning to this clone: The antigen remains unidentified.

PCR primers comprised 60 Vbeta and 13 Jbeta primers. Only in-frame clones appear in the TCRdb table, and some are missing; sequencing was by immunoSEQ multiplex PCR. The data hold 90,000 to 150,000 clones, with roughly four fifths observed a single time. The source of this sequence is a woman younger than 45 in good health and CMV-seropositive. The specimen sequenced was PBMCs. The genes are TRBV7-8 and TRBJ1-2; TRBD1 matches at 7 bases. This CDR3 is CASSTTGAGYTF. In DNA form, the CDR3 reads TGTGCCAGCAGTACCACAGGGGCTGGCTACACCTTC.